The next 23 T cell receptor beta chains were all read from a single sample in a study of T-cell memory formation after mild COVID-19. One entry per CDR3 protein results from TCRdb running MiXCR on the 5' RACE reads. The sample records around 300,000 distinct CDR3 sequences, 15% to 20% being singletons. The sequenced material came from PBMCs or a T cell subset sorted from them (not recorded which). These receptors all come from a man aged 18 to 35 who had mild COVID-19 (a few samples of this study predate the infection). Cell type and time point are not known.

This clonotype was detected only a few times. This chain connects TRBV6-5 to TRBJ1-2; maybe TRBD1 (5 bases). The V gene's germline CDR1 is MNHEY and CDR2 SVGAGI. Trimming pared 5 bases from V and 3 bases from J, leaving 10 bases between. The CDR3 covers 13 residues. The CDR3, as DNA: TGTGCCAGCAGTCCAGGGTCGGACTATGGCTACACCTTC. Its translation is CASSPGSDYGYTF.

This clonotype was picked up one time. This chain connects TRBV2 to TRBJ1-5; D call uncertain. Trimming pared 8 bases from V and 7 bases from J, leaving 18 bases between. This CDR3 has 14 residues. The V gene's germline CDR1 is SNHLY and CDR2 FYNNEI. CDR3 in amino acids: CASVQGLYSQPQHF. CDR3 sequence (DNA): TGTGCCAGCGTACAAGGCCTCTACAGCCAGCCCCAGCATTTT.

The V gene is TRBV7-3, the J gene TRBJ2-3, with 9 bases aligning to TRBD2. Germline lookup yields CDR1 SGHTA and CDR2 FQGTGA. The CDR3 is made up of 16 amino acids. The trim removed 6 bases at V and 0 bases at J, leaving 7 bases unmatched. The chain's CDR3 is CASSVRLAASTDTQYF. The CDR3 coding sequence is TGTGCCAGCAGTGTTAGACTAGCGGCCAGCACAGATACGCAGTATTTT.

The rearrangement links TRBV28 to TRBJ1-6; D unresolved. With 7 bases removed from V and 1 base from J, the gap between germline ends came to 8 bases. This CDR3 has 14 amino acids. Germline V gene sequence: CDR1 MDHEN, CDR2 SYDVKM. The CDR3 coding sequence is TGTGCCAGCATCCACGGTTCCTATAATTCACCCCTCCACTTT. It translates to CASIHGSYNSPLHF.

This clonotype was seen a few times. This chain uses TRBV12-3 or TRBV12-4 with TRBJ2-7; 11 bases are shared with TRBD1. The CDR3 consists of 15 residues. With V trimmed by 6 bases and J by 5 bases, 9 bases remained unmatched. CDR3 DNA sequence: TGTGCCAGCAGGGCCGGACAGGGGGCAAGGCACGAGCAGTACTTC. Its translation: CASRAGQGARHEQYF.

The CDR3 spells CAWAPWGTEAFF. CDR3 coding DNA: TGTGCCTGGGCTCCTTGGGGCACTGAAGCTTTCTTT. The chain couples TRBV30 to TRBJ1-1; D not certain. V lost 5 bases and J 4 bases, leaving 11 bases between the germline ends. The CDR3 runs 12 residues. Per the germline V gene, CDR1 is GTSNPN and CDR2 is SVGIG (reference sequence).

This clonotype has ten or more counts. The rearrangement uses TRBV5-1 and TRBJ2-7; D not certain. The germline V gene has CDR1 SGHRS and CDR2 YFSETQ. Trimming took 0 bases from V and 5 from J, leaving 12 bases between them. This CDR3 has 14 amino acids. The CDR3 is CASSLEAPSNEQYF. CDR3 nucleotides: TGCGCCAGCAGCTTGGAGGCTCCTTCAAACGAGCAGTACTTC.

The chain uses TRBV7-9 and TRBJ2-5, with a possible D match to TRBD2 (5 bases). This CDR3 has 14 residues. Germline assignment: CDR1 SEHNR and CDR2 FQNEAQ (reference sequence). Trimming took off 2 bases at V and 1 base at J, with 8 bases between the two ends. The CDR3 region has the DNA TGTGCCAGCAGCTTAAGGAGGTCCCAAGAGACCCAGTACTTC. Amino acids: CASSLRRSQETQYF.

This clonotype was seen many times. V is TRBV7-9 and J is TRBJ2-5; no definite D call. CDR1 is SEHNR and CDR2 is FQNEAQ in the germline V gene (reference sequence). This CDR3 has 14 amino acids. The V end was cut by 5 bases, the J end by 4 bases, with 14 bases between. Written as DNA, the CDR3 is TGTGCCAGCAGCCTAGTAGCCTCTGGAGAGACCCAGTACTTC. Translated, it gives CASSLVASGETQYF.

Only a few counts were recorded for this clonotype. The chain couples TRBV4-3 to TRBJ1-1; the D is unclear. The CDR3 runs to 14 residues. Germline values: CDR1 LGHNA, CDR2 YSLEER. V was cut by 3 bases and J by 5 bases, with 13 bases left in between. For the CDR3, the DNA is TGCGCCAGCAGCCAGGACCGGGTGGGGACTGAAGCTTTCTTT. Amino acids: CASSQDRVGTEAFF.

In its sample, this clonotype was seen a few times. This chain uses TRBV6-5 with TRBJ2-1, with TRBD1 matching over 7 bases. Germline V gene sequence: CDR1 MNHEY, CDR2 SVGAGI. This CDR3 has 13 amino acids. J gave up 4 bases and V 8 bases, and 5 bases lay outside the gene matches. CDR3 sequence reads: CASRRDRYNEQFF. For the CDR3, the DNA is TGTGCCAGCCGAAGGGACAGATACAATGAGCAGTTCTTC.

This clonotype was seen more than once but under ten times. The rearrangement joins TRBV25-1 to TRBJ1-1, with D perhaps matching TRBD1 (6 bases). This CDR3 contains 13 residues. Germline V gene data show CDR1 as MGHDK and CDR2 as SYGVNS. Deletions cut 6 bases from V and 4 bases from J, with 12 bases between. The CDR3 DNA sequence: TGTGCCAGCAGCAACAGGGCGGGCACTGAAGCTTTCTTT. This encodes CASSNRAGTEAFF. Filled out from reference TRBV25-1 and TRBJ1-1, the complete variable domain reads EADIYQTPRYLVIGTGKKITLECSQTMGHDKMYWYQQDPGMELHLIHYSYGVNSTEKGDLSSESTVSRIRTEHFPLTLESARPSHTSQYLCASSNRAGTEAFFGQGTRLTVV.

This clonotype has just a few counts. V and J are TRBV12-3 or TRBV12-4 and TRBJ1-1; tentatively, D is TRBD1 (5 bases). V shed 5 bases and J shed 1 base, with 14 bases lying between them. There are 15 residues in the CDR3. DNA for the CDR3: TGTGCCAGCAGTCCCCAGGGTTTGCGGAACACTGAAGCTTTCTTT. Translating it yields CASSPQGLRNTEAFF.

The V call is TRBV12-3 or TRBV12-4, the J call TRBJ1-2; weak D call: TRBD1 (6 bases). The CDR3 loop spans 13 amino acids. V was clipped by 6 bases and J by 6 bases, with 14 bases between them. CDR3 in DNA: TGTGCCAGCAGAATAAGGGGGGCAGATGGCTACACCTTC. Protein: CASRIRGADGYTF.

This clonotype was observed a handful of times. The J gene is TRBJ2-7, the V gene TRBV7-9; no definite D call. V shed 1 base and J shed 6 bases, with 10 bases lying between them. The CDR3 is 13 residues long. Germline V gene sequence: CDR1 SEHNR, CDR2 FQNEAQ (reference sequence). CDR3 loop: CASSLEGSLEQYF. In nucleotides, the CDR3 is TGTGCCAGCAGCTTAGAAGGCAGCCTCGAGCAGTACTTC.

V usage is TRBV11-2 and J usage is TRBJ2-2, with no clear D. This CDR3 is 14 amino acids long. The germline CDR1 and CDR2 sequences are SGHAT and FQNNGV. Trimming left V 4 bases short and J 0 bases short, with 6 bases between. Here the CDR3 DNA reads TGTGCCAGCAGCTCGCTGCCGAACACCGGGGAGCTGTTTTTT. Residues: CASSSLPNTGELFF.

V and J are TRBV6-5 and TRBJ1-1, with 8 nucleotides matching TRBD1. The germline gives CDR1 MNHEY, CDR2 SVGAGI. The CDR3 totals 14 residues. The V and J ends lost 6 bases and 3 bases, in that order; junction bases with no gene match: 6. This CDR3 is CASSQSRGHTEAFF. CDR3 sequence (DNA): TGTGCCAGCAGCCAATCCAGGGGGCACACTGAAGCTTTCTTT.

This clonotype was observed a few times. The rearrangement joins TRBV5-1 to TRBJ2-7; 8 bases line up with TRBD1. The CDR3 has 13 amino acids. The ends lost 4 bases at V and 6 bases at J; junction bases unmatched: 6. From germline, CDR1 is SGHRS and CDR2 YFSETQ. The DNA of the CDR3 is TGCGCCAGCAGCGGAGGACAGGGTGGCGAGCAGTACTTC. Residues: CASSGGQGGEQYF.

This clonotype was observed a few times. CDR3 sequence: CASSLRKNTEAFF. The CDR3 DNA is TGTGCCAGCAGTTTACGGAAGAACACTGAAGCTTTCTTT. This chain connects TRBV6-5 to TRBJ1-1; D is ambiguous. The germline gives CDR1 MNHEY, CDR2 SVGAGI. With 4 bases removed from V and 1 base from J, the gap between germline ends came to 7 bases. The length of the CDR3 is 13 residues.

The CDR3 DNA reads TGTGCCAGCAGTTGGGAGTTTGGTCAGCCCCAGCATTTT. Translating it yields CASSWEFGQPQHF. The rearrangement joins TRBV12-3 or TRBV12-4 to TRBJ1-5; D unresolved. The CDR3 is 13 amino acids. The V end was cut by 4 bases, the J end by 6 bases, with 10 bases between.

This clonotype was found a few times. The chain links TRBV5-1 to TRBJ2-7, with D maybe TRBD1 (5 bases). Trimming took off 0 bases at V and 5 bases at J, with 9 bases between the two ends. Germline lookup yields CDR1 SGHRS and CDR2 YFSETQ. CDR3 length equals 13 residues. This CDR3 reads CASSLGRVNEQYF. In nucleotides, the CDR3 is TGCGCCAGCAGCTTGGGCAGGGTGAACGAGCAGTACTTC.

This chain links TRBV5-1 with TRBJ2-2; 8 positions agree with TRBD2. CDR1 is SGHRS, CDR2 YFSETQ, per germline. The CDR3 runs 14 residues. Trimming at V came to 6 bases and at J to 5 bases, leaving 6 bases not matched to a gene. CDR3 loop: CASTGRGATGELFF. CDR3 nucleotide sequence: TGCGCCAGCACCGGGAGGGGGGCGACCGGGGAGCTGTTTTTT.

In this sample, this clonotype turned up once. V gene TRBV5-5 combines with J gene TRBJ2-7; 9 bases map to TRBD2. The CDR3 extends over 15 amino acids. The germline gives CDR1 SGHKS, CDR2 YYEKEE (reference sequence). V shed 4 bases and J 1 base; nucleotides not matched to a gene: 6. CDR3 sequence reads: CASSHQRGVSYEQYF. CDR3 DNA sequence: TGTGCCAGCAGCCACCAGCGGGGGGTTTCCTACGAGCAGTACTTC.